The clone carrying this TCR beta chain was observed a few times. Diagnoses used clinical symptoms, serum thyroxine and TRAb, thyroid ultrasound and orbital computed tomography. At first hyperthyroidism diagnosis, before any ophthalmopathy symptoms, the blood sample was collected. The sample is drawn from a study of T cells in Graves' hyperthyroidism and ophthalmopathy. The wider study: The initial diagnosis was the point when peripheral blood was collected, ahead of any treatment.

Amplified TCR beta CDR3 regions derived from RNA transcripts. Carried out on the TCR CDR3, a first-round RT-PCR used the HTBI primer set. TCRdb re-called the multiplex PCR reads through MiXCR, storing one row per CDR3 protein. Of 690,000 or so distinct CDR3 sequences detected, roughly a sixth appear once; the ten largest clones hold over 15%. Germline V gives CDR1 SGHTA, CDR2 FQGTGA. V dropped 5 bases and J dropped 4 bases, with 12 bases sitting between them. CDR3 length: 14 residues. This chain uses TRBV7-3 with TRBJ1-3, with D perhaps TRBD1 (6 bases). The sample was blood. The receptor's source is a woman aged 45 to 65 with Graves' hyperthyroidism that later progressed to Graves' ophthalmopathy. This CDR3 is CASSENREGNTIYF. The CDR3 bases are TGTGCCAGCAGCGAAAACAGGGAAGGAAACACCATATATTTT.